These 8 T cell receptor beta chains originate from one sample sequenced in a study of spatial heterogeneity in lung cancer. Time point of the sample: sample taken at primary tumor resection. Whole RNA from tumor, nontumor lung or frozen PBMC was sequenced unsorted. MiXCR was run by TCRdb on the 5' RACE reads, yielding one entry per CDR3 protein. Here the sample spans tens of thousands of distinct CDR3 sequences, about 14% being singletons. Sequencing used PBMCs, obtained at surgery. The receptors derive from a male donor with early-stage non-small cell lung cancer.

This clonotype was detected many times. CDR3 bases: TGTGCCAGCAGTCTTCGGAGGGTCGTCGCTCCCGATGGCTACACCTTC. It codes for CASSLRRVVAPDGYTF. J is TRBJ1-2 and V is TRBV28; D gene uncertain. Germline loops: CDR1 MDHEN, CDR2 SYDVKM. Between the trimmed V and J ends, which lost 5 bases and 6 bases, there was a span of 22 bases. The length of the CDR3 is 16 residues.

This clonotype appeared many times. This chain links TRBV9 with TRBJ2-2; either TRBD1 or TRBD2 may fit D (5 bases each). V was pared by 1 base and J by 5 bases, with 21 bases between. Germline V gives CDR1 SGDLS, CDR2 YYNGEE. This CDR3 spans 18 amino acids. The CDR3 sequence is CASSVWPSPLEGTGELFF. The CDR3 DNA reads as TGTGCCAGCAGCGTATGGCCTAGCCCACTCGAGGGGACCGGGGAGCTGTTTTTT.

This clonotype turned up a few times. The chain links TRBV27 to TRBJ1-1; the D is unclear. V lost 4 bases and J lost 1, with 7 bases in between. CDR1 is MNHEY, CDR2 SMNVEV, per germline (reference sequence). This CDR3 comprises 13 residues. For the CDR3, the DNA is TGTGCCAGCAGTTCGGGAGGGAACACTGAAGCTTTCTTT. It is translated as CASSSGGNTEAFF.

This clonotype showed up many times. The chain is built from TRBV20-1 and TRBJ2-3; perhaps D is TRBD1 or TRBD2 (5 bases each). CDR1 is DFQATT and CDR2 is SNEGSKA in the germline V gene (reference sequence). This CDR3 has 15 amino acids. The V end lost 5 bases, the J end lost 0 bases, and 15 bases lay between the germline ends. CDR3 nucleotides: TGCAGTGCTTCTGGGACCGCCGGGAGCACAGATACGCAGTATTTT. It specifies CSASGTAGSTDTQYF.

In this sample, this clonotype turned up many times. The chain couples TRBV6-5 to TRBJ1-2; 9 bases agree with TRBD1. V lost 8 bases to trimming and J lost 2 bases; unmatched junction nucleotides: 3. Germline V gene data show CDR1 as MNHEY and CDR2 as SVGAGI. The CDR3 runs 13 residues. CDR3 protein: CASGTGFNYGYTF. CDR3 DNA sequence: TGTGCCAGCGGGACAGGGTTCAACTATGGCTACACCTTC.

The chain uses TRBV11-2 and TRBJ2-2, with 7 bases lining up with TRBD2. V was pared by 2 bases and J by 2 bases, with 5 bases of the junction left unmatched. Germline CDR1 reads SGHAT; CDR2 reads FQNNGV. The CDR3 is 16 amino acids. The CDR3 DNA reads TGTGCCAGCAGCTTAAGGGTAGCGGGTAACACCGGGGAGCTGTTTTTT. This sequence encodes CASSLRVAGNTGELFF. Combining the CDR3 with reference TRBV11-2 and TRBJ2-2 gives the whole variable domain EAGVAQSPRYKIIEKRQSVAFWCNPISGHATLYWYQQILGQGPKLLIQFQNNGVVDDSQLPKDRFSAERLKGVDSTLKIQPAKLEDSAVYLCASSLRVAGNTGELFFGEGSRLTVL.

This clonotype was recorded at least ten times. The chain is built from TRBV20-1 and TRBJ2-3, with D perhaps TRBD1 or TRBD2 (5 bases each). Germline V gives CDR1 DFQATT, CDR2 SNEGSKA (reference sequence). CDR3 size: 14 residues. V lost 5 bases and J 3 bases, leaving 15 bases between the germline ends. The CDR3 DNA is TGCAGTGCTCCTTCCCCGGGGCGGACAGATACGCAGTATTTT. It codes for CSAPSPGRTDTQYF.

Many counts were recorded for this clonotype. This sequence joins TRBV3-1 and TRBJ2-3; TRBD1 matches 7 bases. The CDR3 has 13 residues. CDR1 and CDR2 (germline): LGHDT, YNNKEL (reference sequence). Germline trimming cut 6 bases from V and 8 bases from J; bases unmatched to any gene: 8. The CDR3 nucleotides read TGTGCCAGCAGACCGGTGACAGGGTCTACGCAGTATTTT. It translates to CASRPVTGSTQYF.